The source of this T cell receptor beta chain is a study of CXCR3-negative and CXCR3-positive naive CD8 T cells. For the study at large: For each library, about 1.5 +/- 0.3 million TRB reads were obtained, about 135 million in total.

Naive CD8+ T cells showed a CD45RO-CCR7+CD27+CD95- phenotype. Findings and caveats of the study: Researchers report that CXCR3-positive naive cells carry more hydrophobic TRB CDR3s than CXCR3-negative naive cells. Naive cells that were CXCR3-negative or CXCR3-positive used TRBV-TRBJ genes alike, while memory cells diverged.

The libraries of TRB cDNA were constructed through 5' RACE using UMI labels. TCRdb re-called the 5' RACE reads and catalogs CDR3 proteins one per entry, DNA excluded. The sample yields tens of thousands of distinct CDR3 sequences, of which the top ten take up 0.5% to 0.6%. Per the germline V gene, CDR1 is MNHEY and CDR2 is SVGEGT. The CDR3 is made up of 16 amino acids. With regard to this clonotype: What it binds is unknown.

The receptor comes from a human donor in good health. Some clones in this sample may be carry-over from other donors' samples. This chain links TRBV6-2 or TRBV6-3 with TRBJ2-2. The sample was naive CXCR3+ CD8+ T cells from blood. Indicated subset: CD45RO-CCR7+CD27+CD95- naive CD8+ T cells expressing CXCR3 (TNR3+). Here the CDR3 reads CASSYSGQTNTGELFF.